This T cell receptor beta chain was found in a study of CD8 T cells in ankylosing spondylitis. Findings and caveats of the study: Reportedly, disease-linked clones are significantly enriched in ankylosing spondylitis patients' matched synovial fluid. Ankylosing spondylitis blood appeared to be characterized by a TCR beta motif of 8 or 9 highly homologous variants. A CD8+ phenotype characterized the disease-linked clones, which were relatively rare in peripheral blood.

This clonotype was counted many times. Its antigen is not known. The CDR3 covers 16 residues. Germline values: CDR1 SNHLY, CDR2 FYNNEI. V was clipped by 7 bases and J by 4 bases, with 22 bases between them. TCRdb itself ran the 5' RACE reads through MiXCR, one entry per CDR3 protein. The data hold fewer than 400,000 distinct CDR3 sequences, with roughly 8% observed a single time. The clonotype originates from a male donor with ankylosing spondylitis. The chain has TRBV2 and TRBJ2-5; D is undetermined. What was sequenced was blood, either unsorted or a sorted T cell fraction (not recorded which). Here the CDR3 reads CASTSPASKDGETQYF. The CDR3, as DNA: TGTGCCAGCACCTCCCCCGCCAGTAAGGATGGAGAGACCCAGTACTTC. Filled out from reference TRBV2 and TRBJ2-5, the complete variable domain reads EPEVTQTPSHQVTQMGQEVILRCVPISNHLYFYWYRQILGQKVEFLVSFYNNEISEKSEIFDDQFSVERPDGSNFTLKIRSTKLEDSAMYFCASTSPASKDGETQYFGPGTRLLVL.